These 20 T cell receptor beta chains came from one sample sequenced in a study of tumor-infiltrating lymphocytes in primary liver carcinoma (dated by TCRdb to about 2017). TCRdb records Illumina HiSeq 2500 as the sequencer. Starting from 450 to 500 ng total RNA, TCRbeta-specific cDNA was produced by reverse transcription with a constant-region primer and ProtoScript II reverse transcriptase. Three nested multiplex PCR rounds, following a slightly modified ARM-PCR procedure, were used to build the TCRbeta libraries. Each of the first two PCR rounds ran for about 10 cycles and used multiplex TRBV1-TRBV30 forward primers together with a Cbeta reverse primer. TCRdb reprocessed the public reads (quality trimming at Q25 with fastp, clone calling with MiXCR) and kept in-frame beta chains. Each record represents a unique CDR3 protein, reported with the most common genes and DNA among its rows. Across this sample there are about 99,000 distinct CDR3 sequences, with more than 65% seen only once. The top ten hold about 9.2% of the sample.

Total RNA and DNA were co-extracted without cell sorting from roughly 20-30 mg of bulk tissue using the AllPrep DNA/RNA mini kit. The specimen sequenced was liver tumor tissue from sampling region 5. Reading the label with the study, this specimen's cell subset or site is: tumor region T5, tumor centre. The receptor source for this set is a woman aged 60-70 years with primary liver carcinoma and hepatitis B virus infection.

This clonotype has a single count. The chain links TRBV5-6 to TRBJ1-2; D may be TRBD1 (6 bases). The length of the CDR3 is 14 residues. V was cut by 1 base and J by 3 bases, with 10 bases left in between. The germline V gene has CDR1 SGHDT and CDR2 YYEEEE. CDR3 in amino acids: CASSLFRQDYGYTF. Written as DNA, the CDR3 is TGTGCCAGCAGCTTGTTCAGACAGGACTATGGCTACACCTTC.

This clonotype occurred once. This could be a read error, since a much larger clone is one nucleotide away. V and J are TRBV5-1 and TRBJ1-1; a weak D match, TRBD1 (6 bases). Germline values: CDR1 SGHRS, CDR2 YFSETQ. CDR3 size: 14 residues. V gave up 1 base and J gave up 6 bases, with 13 bases separating them. The CDR3 nucleotides are TGCGCCAGCAGCTTGAAAGGGGGTCGGGCTGAAGCTTTCTTT. Translating it yields CASSLKGGRAEAFF. The whole variable domain, filled in from reference TRBV5-1 and TRBJ1-1, reads KAGVTQTPRYLIKTRGQQVTLSCSPISGHRSVSWYQQTPGQGLQFLFEYFSETQRNKGNFPGRFSGRQFSNSRSEMNVSTLELGDSALYLCASSLKGGRAEAFFGQGTRLTVV.

For this clonotype: A junction end diverges from the germline sequence, so it may reflect a read error. The CDR3 DNA is TGCACCAGTAGCTTGGCCGTTGGGTTGGGCGGCACTGAAGCTTTCTTT. This sequence encodes CTSSLAVGLGGTEAFF. V gene TRBV5-1 combines with J gene TRBJ1-1; D remains unclear. Per germline, CDR1 SGHRS and CDR2 YFSETQ. This CDR3 region has 16 residues.

The chain recombines TRBV11-3 with TRBJ2-1; 15 nucleotides line up with TRBD2. J was trimmed by 7 bases and V by 5 bases; bases with no gene match: 15. The CDR3 is made up of 19 amino acids. Germline V gives CDR1 SGHNT, CDR2 YENEEA. CDR3 region: CASSAGQVGLAGGFNEQFF. CDR3 nucleotides: TGTGCCAGCAGCGCCGGACAGGTGGGACTAGCGGGAGGATTTAATGAGCAGTTCTTC.

This clonotype is a singleton in its sample. The junction departs from germline at one end; a sequencing error may be responsible. The V and J genes are TRBV11-2 and TRBJ2-7; D is undetermined. The V gene's germline CDR1 is SGHAT and CDR2 FQNNGV. This CDR3 spans 13 amino acids. This chain's CDR3 is CVSSFRYAYEQYF. As DNA, the CDR3 is TGTGTCAGCAGCTTCCGCTATGCCTACGAGCAGTACTTC.

This clonotype was observed a handful of times. This may be a read error, as it is one base from a much larger clone. This chain joins TRBV6-2 or TRBV6-3 and TRBJ2-7, with 7 bases matching TRBD1. Looked up from germline, CDR1 is MNHEY and CDR2 is SVGEGT. This CDR3 is 15 amino acids long. The CDR3 spells CTSSYPIDRAEEQYF. In DNA form, the CDR3 reads TGTACCAGCAGTTACCCTATCGACAGGGCTGAAGAGCAGTACTTC.

There are a few counts of this clonotype. No conserved phenylalanine or tryptophan ends this CDR3, so it is likely a read error. This chain joins TRBV12-3 or TRBV12-4 and TRBJ2-3; 7 nucleotides agree with TRBD2. The CDR3 runs to 15 residues. The CDR3 nucleotides are TGTGCCAGTAGTTTCGGGCGGGAGCACACAGATACGCAGTATTCT. Translating it yields CASSFGREHTDTQYS.

This clonotype occurred many times. V is TRBV6-6 and J is TRBJ1-1; D remains ambiguous. Germline CDR1 MNHNY, CDR2 SVGAGI (reference sequence). V was trimmed by 2 bases and J by 5 bases, leaving 6 bases between them. This CDR3 spans 12 amino acids. In DNA form, the CDR3 reads TGTGCCAGCAGTTACGGGGATACTGAAGCTTTCTTT. It specifies CASSYGDTEAFF.

This clonotype has more than one count but fewer than ten. At one end the junction does not follow the germline gene, possibly because of a read error. The chain has TRBV6-1 and TRBJ2-1; D possibly corresponds to TRBD2 (6 bases). CDR3 length: 14 residues. Germline values: CDR1 MNHNS, CDR2 SASEGT. DNA for the CDR3: TGTGCCAGTACCAGGGAGGAGACCTACAATGGGCAGTTCTTC. This gives the protein CASTREETYNGQFF.

On this clonotype: A clone one base away is much larger, so this may be a read error. The V gene is TRBV14, the J gene TRBJ1-6, with D unclear. The CDR3 is 11 amino acids. In germline, CDR1 is SGHDN, CDR2 FVKESK. The CDR3: CAGSRPSPLHF. DNA for the CDR3: TGTGCCGGCAGCCGGCCTTCACCCCTCCACTTT.

This clonotype was detected once. A much larger clone is a single base away; this may be a read error. V gene TRBV13 combines with J gene TRBJ2-5; maybe TRBD2 (5 bases). CDR1 PRHDT and CDR2 FYEKMQ come from the germline V gene (reference sequence). This CDR3 contains 14 residues. The CDR3 coding sequence is TGTGCCAGCAGCTTATTTTTAGCGAAGGAGATCCAGTACTTC. Translating gives CASSLFLAKEIQYF.

To note about this clonotype: No conserved phenylalanine or tryptophan ends this CDR3, so it is likely a read error. This chain joins TRBV5-5 and TRBJ2-7, with D perhaps TRBD1 (5 bases). Germline-derived CDR1 and CDR2 are SGHKS and YYEKEE (reference sequence). CDR3 size: 15 residues. Deletions cut 2 bases from V and 3 bases from J, with 15 bases between. CDR3 bases: TGTGCCAGCAGCTTTGTGACAGCCACCGGCTACGAGCAGTACATC. This sequence encodes CASSFVTATGYEQYI.

As concerns this clonotype: At one of its ends the junction is not consistent with the germline gene, which may arise from a read error. The rearrangement links TRBV14 to TRBJ2-1; D is unresolved. The CDR3 runs 14 residues. CDR1 and CDR2 from the germline V gene are SGHDN and FVKESK. CDR3 amino acids: CASSQNILLNGQFF. CDR3 nucleotide sequence: TGTGCCAGCAGCCAAAATATACTGCTCAATGGGCAGTTCTTC.

Turning to this clonotype: The junction shows a germline mismatch at one end, possibly a read error. The chain has TRBV4-1 and TRBJ1-5; TRBD1 or TRBD2 may be the D gene (6 bases each). The DNA end is a closer match to TRBJ2-3, so the J assignment may be wrong. Germline values: CDR1 MGHRA, CDR2 YSYEKL. The CDR3 has 16 amino acids. CDR3 protein: CARSQIGGKSNQPQYF. The CDR3 nucleotides read TGCGCCAGGAGCCAAATAGGGGGGAAGTCCAATCAGCCCCAGTATTTT.

About this clonotype: One end of the junction varies from germline; a read error may be responsible. The genes are TRBV12-5 and TRBJ2-7; D might be TRBD1 (5 bases). CDR1 is LGHNT and CDR2 is FRNRAP in the germline V gene. The CDR3 is 13 amino acids. The CDR3 DNA reads as TGTGATAGTGGTTTTGACAGAGGTTACAAGCAGTACTTC. Translation: CDSGFDRGYKQYF. The entire variable domain, with the rest obtained from reference TRBV12-5 and TRBJ2-7, is as follows: DARVTQTPRHKVTEMGQEVTMRCQPILGHNTVFWYRQTMMQGLELLAYFRNRAPLDDSGMPKDRFSAEMPDATLATLKIQPSEPRDSAVYFCDSGFDRGYKQYFGPGTRLTVT.

Regarding this clonotype: Relative to the germline gene, one junction end is altered; a read error may explain this. This chain links TRBV11-2 with TRBJ2-1; D might be TRBD2 (5 bases). CDR3 length equals 13 residues. Germline CDR1 reads SGHAT; CDR2 reads FQNNGV. The CDR3 reads CVSSWTSGGEQFF. Written as DNA, the CDR3 is TGTGTCAGCAGCTGGACCAGCGGCGGTGAGCAGTTCTTC.

This chain links TRBV11-2 with TRBJ2-3; the match to TRBD2 covers 10 bases. Germline loops: CDR1 SGHAT, CDR2 FQNNGV. The length of the CDR3 is 15 residues. With V trimmed by 5 bases and J by 12 bases, 14 bases remained unmatched. The CDR3 DNA reads as TGTGCCAGCAGCCCTGGACTAGCGGACCCAGAAACACAGTATTTT. Its translation is CASSPGLADPETQYF.

The chain recombines TRBV28 with TRBJ2-7, with 9 bases lining up with TRBD1. The germline CDR1 and CDR2 sequences are MDHEN and SYDVKM. This CDR3 spans 15 amino acids. J was trimmed by 2 bases and V by 5 bases; bases with no gene match: 7. The CDR3 sequence: CASSPRDRAAYEQYF. DNA for the CDR3: TGTGCCAGCAGTCCACGGGACAGGGCGGCCTACGAGCAGTACTTC.

This clonotype was seen more than once but under ten times. The chain carries TRBV18 and TRBJ2-7, with TRBD2 matching over 10 bases. The CDR3 covers 14 residues. J was trimmed by 1 base and V by 6 bases; bases with no gene match: 3. CDR1 is KGHSH, CDR2 LQKENI, per germline. The CDR3 loop is CASSVSGRSYEQYF. The DNA for the CDR3 is TGTGCCAGCTCGGTTAGCGGGAGGTCCTACGAGCAGTACTTC.

The chain's CDR3 is CASSQQVGMGYTF. CDR3 coding DNA: TGTGCCAGCAGCCAACAGGTAGGAATGGGCTACACCTTC. This chain joins TRBV14 and TRBJ1-2; no definite D call. The germline gives CDR1 SGHDN, CDR2 FVKESK. V was clipped by 2 bases and J by 8 bases, with 12 bases between them. There are 13 residues in the CDR3. The variable domain in full, with the rest retrieved from reference TRBV14 and TRBJ1-2, is EAGVTQFPSHSVIEKGQTVTLRCDPISGHDNLYWYRRVMGKEIKFLLHFVKESKQDESGMPNNRFLAERTGGTYSTLKVQPAELEDSGVYFCASSQQVGMGYTFGSGTRLTVV.